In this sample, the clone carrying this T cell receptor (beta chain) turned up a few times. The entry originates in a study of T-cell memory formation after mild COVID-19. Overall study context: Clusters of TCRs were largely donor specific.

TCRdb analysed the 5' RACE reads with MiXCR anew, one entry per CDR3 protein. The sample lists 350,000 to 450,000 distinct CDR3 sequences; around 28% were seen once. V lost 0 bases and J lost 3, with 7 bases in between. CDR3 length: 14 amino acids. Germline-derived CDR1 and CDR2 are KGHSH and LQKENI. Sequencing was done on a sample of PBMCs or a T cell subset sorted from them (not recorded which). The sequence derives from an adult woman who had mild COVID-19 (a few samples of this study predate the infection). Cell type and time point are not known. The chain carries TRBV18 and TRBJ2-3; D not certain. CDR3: CASSPPEETDTQYF. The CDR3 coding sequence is TGTGCCAGCTCACCACCTGAGGAAACAGATACGCAGTATTTT. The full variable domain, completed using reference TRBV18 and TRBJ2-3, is NAGVMQNPRHLVRRRGQEARLRCSPMKGHSHVYWYRQLPEEGLKFMVYLQKENIIDESGMPKERFSAEFPKEGPSILRIQQVVRGDSAAYFCASSPPEETDTQYFGPGTRLTVL.